This paragraph covers one T cell receptor (beta chain) sequence. Its antigen is undetermined. This specimen belongs to a study of cytomegalovirus exposure and HLA in healthy donors. The overall study: The same platform as the roughly 700 first-cohort repertoires was used for the 120 or so validation repertoires, a later analysis reported. Regarding the study as a whole: The study put around 180 TCR beta chains on its list as cytomegalovirus-associated. Reports indicated that the classifier achieved high specificity and sensitivity in diagnosing cytomegalovirus status.

Assay: immunoSEQ multiplex PCR; the TCRdb copy retains only in-frame clones and omits some. Of tens of thousands of clones in the sample, nearly 95% were seen once. The germline V gene has CDR1 SGHNT and CDR2 YYREEE (reference sequence). The CDR3 has 16 amino acids. With 4 bases clipped from V and 0 bases from J, the junction kept 6 bases outside the gene matches. Sequenced: PBMCs. The chain is built from TRBV5-4 and TRBJ2-1, with TRBD2 matching over 8 bases. The sequence was collected from a man between 18 and 29 years old in good health and CMV-seropositive. CDR3 loop: CASSPGGGPSYNEQFF. The DNA of the CDR3 is TGTGCCAGCAGCCCCGGGGGGGGCCCCTCCTACAATGAGCAGTTCTTC.